This T cell receptor (beta chain) was identified during a study of blood T cell repertoires in COVID-19. Using immunoSEQ multiplex PCR, the repertoire was profiled, and TCRdb retains in-frame clones only, with some absent. This sample yields approximately 300,000 clones, of which roughly 89% are seen a single time; 3.5% to 4.5% belongs to the top ten. This sequence was found in a woman aged 18 to 35 with acute COVID-19. Sequencing was performed on PBMCs or T cells enriched from blood (not recorded which).

The CDR3 DNA sequence: TGTGCCAGTGGCACAGGGGACCTCTATGGCTACACCTTC. This translates into CASGTGDLYGYTF. The chain is built from TRBV19 and TRBJ1-2; 7 nucleotides align to TRBD1. The CDR3 loop spans 13 amino acids. Looked up from germline, CDR1 is LNHDA and CDR2 is SQIVND (reference sequence). V dropped 8 bases and J dropped 4; count of bases not matched to a gene: 7.